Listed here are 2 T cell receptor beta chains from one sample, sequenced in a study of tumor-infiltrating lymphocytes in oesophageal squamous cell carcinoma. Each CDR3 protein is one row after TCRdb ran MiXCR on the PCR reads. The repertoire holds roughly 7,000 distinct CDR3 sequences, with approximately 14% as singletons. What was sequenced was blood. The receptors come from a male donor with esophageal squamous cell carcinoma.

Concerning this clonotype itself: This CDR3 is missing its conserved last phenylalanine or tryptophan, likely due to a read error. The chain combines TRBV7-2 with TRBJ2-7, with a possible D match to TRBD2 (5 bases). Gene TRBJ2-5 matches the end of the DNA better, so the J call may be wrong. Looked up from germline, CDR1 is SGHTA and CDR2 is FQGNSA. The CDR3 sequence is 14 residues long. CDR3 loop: CPSSLVGGEETQYE. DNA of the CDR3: TGTCCCAGCAGCTTAGTCGGAGGAGAAGAGACCCAGTACGAG.

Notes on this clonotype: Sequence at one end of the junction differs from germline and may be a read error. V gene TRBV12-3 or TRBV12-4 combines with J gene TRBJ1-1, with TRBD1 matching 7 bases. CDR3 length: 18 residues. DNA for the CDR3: TGTGCCAGGAGTTTAGGGAGGGGGCTTCAGGAGGGGGGCACTGAAGCTTTCTTT. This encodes CARSLGRGLQEGGTEAFF.